This T cell receptor (beta chain) was recorded in a study of T cell changes during pregnancy in multiple sclerosis. Sequencing was performed with immunoSEQ multiplex PCR; in TCRdb, only in-frame clones are kept and a portion is missing. The sample includes more than 85,000 clones, over 85% of them seen just once. Trimming stripped 0 bases from V and 5 bases from J, with 5 bases between. There are 14 residues in the CDR3. Germline V gene lookup returns CDR1 MNHNY and CDR2 SVGAGI (reference sequence). The chain links TRBV6-6 to TRBJ1-6, with D tentatively TRBD1 (5 bases). The receptor comes from a female donor with multiple sclerosis, enrolled in a pregnancy study. The source was peripheral blood, collected in the second trimester of pregnancy. The CDR3 DNA is TGTGCCAGCAGTTACTCAGGGGATAATTCACCCCTCCACTTT. It translates to CASSYSGDNSPLHF.